This T cell receptor beta chain was captured by sequencing in a study of shared clonotypes between healthy human individuals. Background on the study: The cohort had two women and three men, ages 18 to 49.

As defined, naive CD8 cells were CD45RO-negative and positively selected for CCR7, with terminally differentiated effector memory CD45RA+ cells excluded. This CDR3 comprises 14 residues. Germline CDR1 MNHEY, CDR2 SMNVEV (reference sequence). V lost 8 bases and J 2 bases, leaving 14 bases between the germline ends. Several immunoSEQ plates received, in even portions, the genomic DNA of each subset. Original analysis: Junction-only sequences without quality scores were provided by ImmunoSEQ, so filtering was different. Assay: immunoSEQ multiplex PCR; the TCRdb copy retains only in-frame clones and omits some. The V and J calls and the clone size are those of that table, but D and trimming were determined from the DNA. The table shows about 2 million clones, with 85% to 95% occurring only once. Study results and caveats: Sharing across four donors was highest in naive CD4 (roughly 5%) and lowest in memory CD8 (0.4%).

This clone was found once. Its antigen is as yet unknown. The sequence derives from a man aged 18-30 years in good health. The chain joins TRBV27 to TRBJ2-3; tentatively, D is TRBD1 or TRBD2 (5 bases each). The material sequenced was naive CD8+ T cells sorted from blood. The CDR3 nucleotides read TGTGCCAGCGGACACTCGGGGTTCACAGATACGCAGTATTTT. It codes for CASGHSGFTDTQYF.